This is a list of T cell receptor beta chains from one sample in a study of regulatory T cells in long-lasting Graves disease. TCRdb reprocessed the multiplex PCR reads via MiXCR and lists one record per CDR3 protein. The data hold some 280,000 distinct CDR3 sequences, with roughly 21% observed a single time. The input for sequencing was peripheral blood mononuclear cells (PBMCs), taken when the disease was refractory, from a patient treated with antithyroid drugs. The source is a female donor with Graves disease. Each CDR3 is given with its conserved first and last residue. The order of the fields is D gene, J gene, V gene, clone size, CDR3 protein, CDR3 DNA. The D gene is left open where the match is weak. Some rows mark clone size as missing; the rest say once, few, many or name a class of expanded clone.

NA	TRBJ1-2	TRBV6-1	many	CASSEGTQTYYYGYTF	TGTGCCAGCAGTGAAGGGACACAGACCTATTACTATGGCTACACCTTC
NA	TRBJ2-6	TRBV7-2	NA	CASSLGAPTGANVLTF	TGTGCCAGCAGCTTAGGGGCCCCGACTGGGGCCAACGTCCTGACTTTC
NA	TRBJ2-1	TRBV30	NA	CAWSVGAAAYNEQFF	TGTGCCTGGAGTGTAGGGGCAGCGGCCTACAATGAGCAGTTCTTC
TRBD1	TRBJ1-3	TRBV20-1	NA	CSALQTGAGNTIYF	TGCAGTGCCCTTCAGACAGGGGCTGGAAACACCATATATTTT
NA	TRBJ2-6	TRBV20-1	many	CSARVTWGQASGGANVLTF	TGCAGTGCTAGGGTCACCTGGGGCCAAGCCTCGGGAGGGGCCAACGTCCTGACTTTC
TRBD2	TRBJ2-7	TRBV7-9	NA	CASTKRDGPYEQYF	TGTGCCAGCACAAAGCGGGATGGACCCTACGAGCAGTACTTC
TRBD1	TRBJ1-1	TRBV11-2	many	CASSAQGAVSEAFF	TGTGCCAGCAGCGCGCAGGGGGCAGTATCTGAAGCTTTCTTT
TRBD2	TRBJ2-7	TRBV11-2	many	CASSPRLAGPVEQYF	TGTGCCAGCAGCCCCCGACTAGCGGGCCCGGTTGAGCAGTACTTC
NA	TRBJ1-1	TRBV27	few	CASSSDPYTEAFF	TGTGCCAGCAGTTCGGACCCCTACACTGAAGCTTTCTTT
NA	TRBJ2-7	TRBV6-5	few	CASSYSADGYEQYF	TGTGCCAGCAGTTACTCCGCCGACGGCTACGAGCAGTACTTC
NA	TRBJ2-7	TRBV12-3/TRBV12-4	few	CASSQQGTYEQYF	TGTGCCAGCAGTCAACAGGGTACCTACGAGCAGTACTTC
NA	TRBJ1-5	TRBV28	many	CASGVGNQPQHF	TGTGCCAGCGGGGTGGGAAATCAGCCCCAGCATTTT
NA	TRBJ1-2	TRBV7-9	NA	CASSLAGANNYGYTF	TGTGCCAGCAGCTTAGCGGGGGCGAATAACTATGGCTACACCTTC
NA	TRBJ1-5	TRBV19	few	CASSIIGSQPQHF	TGTGCCAGTAGTATAATCGGGTCTCAGCCCCAGCATTTT
TRBD2	TRBJ2-7	TRBV29-1	NA	CSVIGGGPEQYF	TGCAGCGTTATCGGGGGGGGGCCGGAGCAGTACTTC
TRBD2	TRBJ2-7	TRBV6-1	few	CASRPGLALYEQYF	TGTGCCAGCAGACCGGGACTAGCCCTCTACGAGCAGTACTTC
NA	TRBJ2-1	TRBV7-9	NA	CASSSELGEQFF	TGTGCCAGCAGTTCAGAACTAGGAGAGCAGTTCTTC
NA	TRBJ1-5	TRBV27	NA	CASSLLGGTGGQPQHF	TGTGCCAGCAGTTTATTAGGGGGGACGGGGGGTCAGCCCCAGCATTTT
NA	TRBJ1-2	TRBV14	many	CASSQDVGLLGYTF	TGTGCCAGCAGCCAAGATGTGGGGCTATTGGGCTACACCTTC
NA	TRBJ2-5	TRBV29-1	NA	CSVFWETQYF	TGCAGCGTTTTTTGGGAGACCCAGTACTTC
TRBD1	TRBJ2-2	TRBV13	NA	CASSSDRGVYGELFF	TGTGCCAGCAGCTCCGACAGGGGCGTTTACGGGGAGCTGTTTTTT
NA	TRBJ2-7	TRBV11-2	few	CASSLGVRENSYEQYF	TGTGCCAGCAGCTTAGGTGTCCGGGAAAACTCCTACGAGCAGTACTTC
NA	TRBJ1-4	TRBV30	NA	CAWSPGYNEKLSF	TGTGCCTGGAGTCCAGGGTATAATGAAAAACTGTCTTTT
NA	TRBJ2-5	TRBV20-1	many	CSAREDPRYQETQYF	TGCAGTGCTAGAGAAGACCCGCGTTACCAAGAGACCCAGTACTTC
NA	TRBJ1-1	TRBV20-1	few	CSASGANRPNTEAFF	TGCAGTGCTAGCGGCGCAAACAGACCAAACACTGAAGCTTTCTTT
NA	TRBJ1-5	TRBV28	few	CASSGTEGPRNQPQHF	TGTGCCAGCAGCGGTACCGAGGGGCCGAGGAATCAGCCCCAGCATTTT
TRBD2	TRBJ2-7	TRBV11-2	NA	CASSSSTTSGIHEQYF	TGTGCCAGCAGCTCATCCACGACTAGCGGGATCCACGAGCAGTACTTC
TRBD1	TRBJ2-7	TRBV28	many	CASRGGTGSHEQYF	TGTGCCAGCAGGGGAGGGACAGGGTCCCACGAGCAGTACTTC
NA	TRBJ2-7	TRBV3-1	NA	CASSQESPSYEQYF	TGTGCCAGCAGCCAAGAGTCACCGTCCTACGAGCAGTACTTC
TRBD1	TRBJ1-1	TRBV20-1	many	CSAREGTGPGGRAFF	TGCAGTGCTAGAGAGGGGACAGGCCCAGGCGGCCGGGCTTTCTTT
TRBD1	TRBJ1-4	TRBV6-1	NA	CASSPGGEWEKLFF	TGTGCCAGCAGTCCAGGGGGCGAGTGGGAAAAACTGTTTTTT
NA	TRBJ1-1	TRBV6-1	many	CASSLGQEAFF	TGTGCCAGCAGTTTGGGACAAGAAGCTTTCTTT
NA	TRBJ1-2	TRBV15	many	CATSRDLTGGGYTF	TGTGCCACCAGCAGAGATTTGACAGGTGGTGGCTACACCTTC
TRBD2	TRBJ2-7	TRBV6-5	many	CASSYEGCDESGSYYRPCEQYF	TGTGCCAGCAGTTACGAAGGGTGCGATGAAAGCGGGAGCTACTATCGCCCTTGCGAGCAGTACTTC
TRBD1	TRBJ2-5	TRBV6-5	NA	CASSFPGQGSETQYF	TGTGCCAGCAGTTTCCCGGGACAGGGTTCAGAGACCCAGTACTTC
TRBD1	TRBJ1-1	TRBV20-1	many	CSASRTGVNTEAFF	TGCAGTGCTTCCCGGACAGGAGTGAACACTGAAGCTTTCTTT
TRBD2	TRBJ2-2	TRBV24-1	NA	CATSVGLAGANTGELFF	TGTGCCACCAGTGTCGGACTAGCGGGAGCTAACACCGGGGAGCTGTTTTTT
NA	TRBJ1-1	TRBV2	many	CATVSRDVDTEAFF	TGTGCCACCGTTTCCCGGGATGTTGACACTGAAGCTTTCTTT
TRBD1	TRBJ1-4	TRBV7-2	NA	CASSLRTGGLVKLCF	TGTGCCAGTAGCTTACGGACAGGGGGCCTAGTAAAACTGTGTTTT
NA	TRBJ1-6	TRBV27	many	CASSLSFGGSPLHF	TGTGCCAGCAGTTTATCATTCGGTGGTTCACCCCTCCACTTT
NA	TRBJ1-4	TRBV20-1	NA	CSARWGNEKLFF	TGCAGTGCACGATGGGGTAATGAAAAACTGTTTTTT
NA	TRBJ1-6	TRBV28	many	CASSLGSLEWSPLHF	TGTGCCAGCAGTTTGGGGAGTCTCGAGTGGTCACCCCTCCACTTT
NA	TRBJ1-1	TRBV7-2	NA	CASSETGQYDMNTEAFF	TGTGCCAGCTCAGAGACAGGCCAGTATGACATGAACACTGAAGCTTTCTTT
NA	TRBJ2-7	TRBV20-1	many	CSARGNYEQYF	TGCAGTGCCAGGGGTAACTACGAGCAGTACTTC
NA	TRBJ2-7	TRBV28	NA	CASMGRGSAYEQYF	TGTGCCAGCATGGGGAGGGGGAGCGCCTACGAGCAGTACTTC
NA	TRBJ1-1	TRBV10-3	NA	CAISQGDTEAFF	TGTGCCATCAGCCAGGGAGATACTGAAGCTTTCTTT
TRBD1	TRBJ2-7	TRBV20-1	many	CSAQDDRGPYEQYF	TGCAGTGCCCAGGACGACAGGGGGCCCTACGAGCAGTACTTC